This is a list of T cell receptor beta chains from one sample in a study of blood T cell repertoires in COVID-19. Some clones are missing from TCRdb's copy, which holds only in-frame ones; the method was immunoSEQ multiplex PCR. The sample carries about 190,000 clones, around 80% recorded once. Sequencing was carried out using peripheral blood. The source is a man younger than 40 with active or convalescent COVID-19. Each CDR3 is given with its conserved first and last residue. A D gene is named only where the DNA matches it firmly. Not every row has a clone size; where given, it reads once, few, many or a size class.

CDR3 DNA: NA; CDR3 protein: CASSKVAGGTDTQYF; D gene: NA; V gene: TRBV21-1; clone size: NA; J gene: TRBJ2-3
CDR3 DNA: TGTGCCAGCAGCCAATACCTCATGCGGATAGGGACAGGGAAGAACACCGGGGAGCTGTTTTTT; CDR3 protein: CASSQYLMRIGTGKNTGELFF; D gene: TRBD1; V gene: TRBV14; clone size: NA; J gene: TRBJ2-2
CDR3 DNA: TGTGCCAGCAGCCAAGTGGTACGGGAGATCACAGATACGCAGTATTTT; CDR3 protein: CASSQVVREITDTQYF; D gene: NA; V gene: TRBV3-1/TRBV3-2; clone size: NA; J gene: TRBJ2-3
CDR3 DNA: TGTGCCAGTAGTATTGAGGGAGCAACTGGAAACACCATATATTTT; CDR3 protein: CASSIEGATGNTIYF; D gene: NA; V gene: TRBV19; clone size: few; J gene: TRBJ1-3
CDR3 DNA: TGCAGTGCTAGTCCATCGGGGGGGACGGGTTCTAGCACAGATACGCAGTATTTT; CDR3 protein: CSASPSGGTGSSTDTQYF; D gene: TRBD2; V gene: TRBV20-1; clone size: NA; J gene: TRBJ2-3
CDR3 DNA: TGTGCCAGCAGCCCCCCGGGCTCTGGAAACACCATATATTTT; CDR3 protein: CASSPPGSGNTIYF; D gene: NA; V gene: TRBV7-9; clone size: NA; J gene: TRBJ1-3
CDR3 DNA: TGTGCCAGCAGCCGGGACAGGGATGGCATTCAGTACTTC; CDR3 protein: CASSRDRDGIQYF; D gene: TRBD1; V gene: TRBV6-5; clone size: NA; J gene: TRBJ2-4
CDR3 DNA: TGTGCCAGCACCCAGACCGCGGGGGGCGGCACCGGGGAGCTGTTTTTT; CDR3 protein: CASTQTAGGGTGELFF; D gene: TRBD2; V gene: TRBV6-4; clone size: few; J gene: TRBJ2-2
CDR3 DNA: TGTGCCAGCAGTGAACCCCCAGGACCAGGGTCTCAAGAGACCCAGTACTTC; CDR3 protein: CASSEPPGPGSQETQYF; D gene: NA; V gene: TRBV25-1; clone size: NA; J gene: TRBJ2-5
CDR3 DNA: TGTGCCAGCAGCCGCACTTCCGGGACAGGGGCTTTTTATGAGCAGTTCTTC; CDR3 protein: CASSRTSGTGAFYEQFF; D gene: TRBD1; V gene: TRBV3-1/TRBV3-2; clone size: NA; J gene: TRBJ2-1
CDR3 DNA: TGTGCCAGCAGTTCCCCCCGGACAGAATATGGCTACACCTTC; CDR3 protein: CASSSPRTEYGYTF; D gene: NA; V gene: TRBV6-5; clone size: NA; J gene: TRBJ1-2
CDR3 DNA: TGTGCCACCGCGGGTCCCCGGGAAAAACTGTTTTTT; CDR3 protein: CATAGPREKLFF; D gene: NA; V gene: TRBV19; clone size: NA; J gene: TRBJ1-4
CDR3 DNA: TGTGCCAGCAGTGAAGGAGCGGGGGGTCAAGAGACCCAGTACTTC; CDR3 protein: CASSEGAGGQETQYF; D gene: TRBD2; V gene: TRBV6-4; clone size: NA; J gene: TRBJ2-5
CDR3 DNA: TGTGCCACCAGTGATCACAGGGGAGCAAAAGAGACCCAGTACTTC; CDR3 protein: CATSDHRGAKETQYF; D gene: TRBD1; V gene: TRBV24-1; clone size: NA; J gene: TRBJ2-5
CDR3 DNA: TGTGCCAGCAGCTTTCCTAGCGGGAGAGATACGCAGTATTTT; CDR3 protein: CASSFPSGRDTQYF; D gene: TRBD2; V gene: TRBV7-2; clone size: NA; J gene: TRBJ2-3
CDR3 DNA: TGTGCCAGCAGTTTCAACGGGAGGGTTTCCTACGAGCAGTACTTC; CDR3 protein: CASSFNGRVSYEQYF; D gene: TRBD2; V gene: TRBV28; clone size: NA; J gene: TRBJ2-7
CDR3 DNA: TGTGCCAGCGGGGAAGTTACTAGCGGGTCCGATGAGCAGTTCTTC; CDR3 protein: CASGEVTSGSDEQFF; D gene: TRBD2; V gene: TRBV7-2; clone size: NA; J gene: TRBJ2-1
CDR3 DNA: TGCAGCGTGTCCGAAGAGCCGATCTATGGCTACACCTTC; CDR3 protein: CSVSEEPIYGYTF; D gene: NA; V gene: TRBV29-1; clone size: NA; J gene: TRBJ1-2
CDR3 DNA: TGTGCCAGCAGCCCGCGGCGGGGATCCAATGAGCAGTTCTTC; CDR3 protein: CASSPRRGSNEQFF; D gene: NA; V gene: TRBV11-2; clone size: NA; J gene: TRBJ2-1
CDR3 DNA: TGTGCCAGCAGCCCGGGACAGGGGCGTGGTGGCTACACCTTC; CDR3 protein: CASSPGQGRGGYTF; D gene: TRBD1; V gene: TRBV5-4; clone size: NA; J gene: TRBJ1-2
CDR3 DNA: TGTGCCAGCAGCCAAGTCAGGGGTGCTGAAGCTTTCTTT; CDR3 protein: CASSQVRGAEAFF; D gene: NA; V gene: TRBV3-1/TRBV3-2; clone size: NA; J gene: TRBJ1-1
CDR3 DNA: TGCGCCAGTAGGACAGAAAACACCATATATTTT; CDR3 protein: CASRTENTIYF; D gene: NA; V gene: TRBV5-1; clone size: NA; J gene: TRBJ1-3
CDR3 DNA: TGTGCCAGCAGTTACGGGACAGGGTTCGCACCCCTCCACTTT; CDR3 protein: CASSYGTGFAPLHF; D gene: TRBD1; V gene: TRBV6-2/TRBV6-3; clone size: NA; J gene: TRBJ1-6
CDR3 DNA: TGCGCCAGCAGCGGGGGACAGGGTACGAACACTGAAGCTTTCTTT; CDR3 protein: CASSGGQGTNTEAFF; D gene: TRBD1; V gene: TRBV5-1; clone size: once; J gene: TRBJ1-1
CDR3 DNA: TGTGCCAGCAGCAGGGGCCCAACTAATGAAAAACTGTTTTTT; CDR3 protein: CASSRGPTNEKLFF; D gene: NA; V gene: TRBV2; clone size: NA; J gene: TRBJ1-4
CDR3 DNA: TGTGCCAGCAGTCCTAGAACTTCCTACGAGCAGTACTTC; CDR3 protein: CASSPRTSYEQYF; D gene: NA; V gene: TRBV2; clone size: few; J gene: TRBJ2-7
CDR3 DNA: TGCGCCAGCAGCCAAGAGGGAAGGGGGCCCAATCAGCCCCAGCATTTT; CDR3 protein: CASSQEGRGPNQPQHF; D gene: TRBD1; V gene: TRBV4-1; clone size: NA; J gene: TRBJ1-5
CDR3 DNA: TGTGCCAGCTCACCCCCGACAGGGGGCGACGAAAACACCATATATTTT; CDR3 protein: CASSPPTGGDENTIYF; D gene: TRBD1; V gene: TRBV18; clone size: NA; J gene: TRBJ1-3
CDR3 DNA: TGCAGCGTTGCACAGGGTTTTGCAGATACGCAGTATTTT; CDR3 protein: CSVAQGFADTQYF; D gene: NA; V gene: TRBV29-1; clone size: NA; J gene: TRBJ2-3
CDR3 DNA: TGTGCCAGCAGCTTCCGGGACAGGGAAGTCGCTGAAGCTTTCTTT; CDR3 protein: CASSFRDREVAEAFF; D gene: TRBD1; V gene: TRBV5-6; clone size: NA; J gene: TRBJ1-1
CDR3 DNA: TGTGCCAGCAGTTTTCGGGAAAGGGCCAAAAACATTCAGTACTTC; CDR3 protein: CASSFRERAKNIQYF; D gene: NA; V gene: TRBV6-5; clone size: once; J gene: TRBJ2-4
CDR3 DNA: TGTGCCAGCAGCCCCTCCGCGGAAGGGGGTCTAGGTACGCAGTATTTT; CDR3 protein: CASSPSAEGGLGTQYF; D gene: NA; V gene: TRBV9; clone size: once; J gene: TRBJ2-3
CDR3 DNA: TGTGCCAGCAGCCTAGCGGGGGGGCCCACAGATACGCAGTATTTT; CDR3 protein: CASSLAGGPTDTQYF; D gene: TRBD2; V gene: TRBV7-3; clone size: NA; J gene: TRBJ2-3
CDR3 DNA: TGTGCCATCAGTGGACAGGGGTCTGGAAACACCATATATTTT; CDR3 protein: CAISGQGSGNTIYF; D gene: TRBD1; V gene: TRBV10-3; clone size: few; J gene: TRBJ1-3
CDR3 DNA: TGTGCCAGCAGCAGCTCCCAGGGTGCCGGGGAGCTGTTTTTT; CDR3 protein: CASSSSQGAGELFF; D gene: NA; V gene: TRBV7-3; clone size: NA; J gene: TRBJ2-2
CDR3 DNA: TGTGCCAGCAGCGTAGATCTGCGGGTTGATTATAATTCACCCCTCCACTTT; CDR3 protein: CASSVDLRVDYNSPLHF; D gene: NA; V gene: TRBV9; clone size: NA; J gene: TRBJ1-6
CDR3 DNA: TGCGCCAGCAGCTTGGGAGGCCGGTTTGAAAAACTGTTTTTT; CDR3 protein: CASSLGGRFEKLFF; D gene: NA; V gene: TRBV5-1; clone size: NA; J gene: TRBJ1-4
CDR3 DNA: TGTGCCACCAGCAGAGTCCAGACAGGGGCGACCGGGGAGCTGTTTTTT; CDR3 protein: CATSRVQTGATGELFF; D gene: TRBD1; V gene: TRBV15; clone size: NA; J gene: TRBJ2-2
CDR3 DNA: TGCAGCGTTGAGTCTAGTATGCTCCAAGAGACCCAGTACTTC; CDR3 protein: CSVESSMLQETQYF; D gene: NA; V gene: TRBV29-1; clone size: NA; J gene: TRBJ2-5
CDR3 DNA: TGTGCCAGTAGCCGGCGGACGGAGGATGGCTACACCTTC; CDR3 protein: CASSRRTEDGYTF; D gene: NA; V gene: TRBV19; clone size: NA; J gene: TRBJ1-2
CDR3 DNA: TGTGCCAGTAGTATTCGGGCTAGCGGAACCTACGAGCAGTACTTC; CDR3 protein: CASSIRASGTYEQYF; D gene: TRBD2; V gene: TRBV19; clone size: once; J gene: TRBJ2-7
CDR3 DNA: TGTGCCACCGACCAAGGGACTACCTCCACAGATACGCAGTATTTT; CDR3 protein: CATDQGTTSTDTQYF; D gene: TRBD2; V gene: TRBV24-1; clone size: NA; J gene: TRBJ2-3
CDR3 DNA: TGTGCCAGCAATGCCCTGACAGGCGGAGGTGGAAACACCATATATTTT; CDR3 protein: CASNALTGGGGNTIYF; D gene: NA; V gene: TRBV2; clone size: NA; J gene: TRBJ1-3
CDR3 DNA: TGCGCCAGCAGCCAAGATCAGGACGGGGACAATCAGCCCCAGCATTTT; CDR3 protein: CASSQDQDGDNQPQHF; D gene: NA; V gene: TRBV4-1; clone size: once; J gene: TRBJ1-5
CDR3 DNA: TGTGCCACCAGACCAACCAGGGGGACAAATGAGCAGTTCTTC; CDR3 protein: CATRPTRGTNEQFF; D gene: TRBD1; V gene: TRBV24-1; clone size: NA; J gene: TRBJ2-1
CDR3 DNA: TGTGCCAGTAGTAACGACAGGGGAGATGGACAGCCCCAGCATTTT; CDR3 protein: CASSNDRGDGQPQHF; D gene: TRBD1; V gene: TRBV19; clone size: NA; J gene: TRBJ1-5
CDR3 DNA: TGCGCCAGCAGCCAAGAAGTAGCGGGAGGGGAGACCCAGTACTTC; CDR3 protein: CASSQEVAGGETQYF; D gene: TRBD2; V gene: TRBV4-3; clone size: NA; J gene: TRBJ2-5
CDR3 DNA: TGCGCCAGCAGCGCCCTCACAGGGGTAGATGGAAACACCATATATTTT; CDR3 protein: CASSALTGVDGNTIYF; D gene: TRBD1; V gene: TRBV5-1; clone size: NA; J gene: TRBJ1-3
CDR3 DNA: TGTGCCAGCAGCTTCCGGGACAGGGGTAACTATGGCTACACCTTC; CDR3 protein: CASSFRDRGNYGYTF; D gene: TRBD1; V gene: TRBV7-9; clone size: NA; J gene: TRBJ1-2
CDR3 DNA: TGTGCCAGCAGGGGCGGGACGGTGGGGCAGCCCCAGCATTTT; CDR3 protein: CASRGGTVGQPQHF; D gene: NA; V gene: TRBV2; clone size: NA; J gene: TRBJ1-5
CDR3 DNA: TGCGCCAGCAGCTTGCACGGACAGGGGGTGTCAGATACGCAGTATTTT; CDR3 protein: CASSLHGQGVSDTQYF; D gene: TRBD1; V gene: TRBV5-1; clone size: once; J gene: TRBJ2-3
CDR3 DNA: TGTGCCAGCAGTACGGTAGCGGGAGTTCAGTATTTT; CDR3 protein: CASSTVAGVQYF; D gene: TRBD2; V gene: TRBV12-3/TRBV12-4; clone size: once; J gene: TRBJ2-3
CDR3 DNA: TGCGCCAGCAGCCAAACTTCAGGGACCTACGAGCAGTACTTC; CDR3 protein: CASSQTSGTYEQYF; D gene: NA; V gene: TRBV4-1; clone size: once; J gene: TRBJ2-7
CDR3 DNA: TGTGCCAGCGTCCCCAAACAGGGCAAGCCCTATAATTCACCCCTCCACTTT; CDR3 protein: CASVPKQGKPYNSPLHF; D gene: NA; V gene: TRBV27; clone size: NA; J gene: TRBJ1-6